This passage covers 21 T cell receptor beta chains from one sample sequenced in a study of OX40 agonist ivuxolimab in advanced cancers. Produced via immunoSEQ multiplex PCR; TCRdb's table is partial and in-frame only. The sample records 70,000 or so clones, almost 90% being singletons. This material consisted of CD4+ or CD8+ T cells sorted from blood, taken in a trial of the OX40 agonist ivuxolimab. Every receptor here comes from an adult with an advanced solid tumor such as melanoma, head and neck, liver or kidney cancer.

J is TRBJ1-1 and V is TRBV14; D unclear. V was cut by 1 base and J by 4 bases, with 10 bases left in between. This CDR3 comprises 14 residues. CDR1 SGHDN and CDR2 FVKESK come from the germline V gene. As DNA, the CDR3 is TGTGCCAGCAGCCAAGTGGTGGGGAGCACTGAAGCTTTCTTT. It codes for CASSQVVGSTEAFF.

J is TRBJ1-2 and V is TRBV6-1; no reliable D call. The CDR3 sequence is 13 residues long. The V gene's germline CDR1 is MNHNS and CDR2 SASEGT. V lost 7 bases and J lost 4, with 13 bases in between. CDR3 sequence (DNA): TGTGCCAGCATAAAGGGCTCGGCCTATGGCTACACCTTC. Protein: CASIKGSAYGYTF.

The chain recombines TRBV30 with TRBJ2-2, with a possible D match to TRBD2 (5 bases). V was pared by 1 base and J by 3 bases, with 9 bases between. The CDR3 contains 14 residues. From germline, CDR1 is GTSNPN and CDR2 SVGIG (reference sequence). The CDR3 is CAWSGGSDTGELFF. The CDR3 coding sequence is TGTGCCTGGAGTGGAGGGTCCGACACCGGGGAGCTGTTTTTT.

In DNA, the CDR3 is TGTGCCAGCAGTGCCCGGGACAGGGGGCTAGGAAGCTACACCTTC. The encoded protein is CASSARDRGLGSYTF. The chain carries TRBV25-1 and TRBJ1-2; 12 bases align to TRBD1. This CDR3 contains 15 residues. V was clipped by 4 bases and J by 9 bases; unmatched bases: 9. Germline V gene lookup returns CDR1 MGHDK and CDR2 SYGVNS.

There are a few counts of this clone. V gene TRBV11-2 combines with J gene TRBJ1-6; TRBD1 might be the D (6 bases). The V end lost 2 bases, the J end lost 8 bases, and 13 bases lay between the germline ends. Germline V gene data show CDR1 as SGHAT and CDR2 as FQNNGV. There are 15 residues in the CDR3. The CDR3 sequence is CASSLLGGAYSPLHF. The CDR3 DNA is TGTGCCAGCAGCTTATTGGGGGGGGCGTATTCACCCCTCCACTTT.

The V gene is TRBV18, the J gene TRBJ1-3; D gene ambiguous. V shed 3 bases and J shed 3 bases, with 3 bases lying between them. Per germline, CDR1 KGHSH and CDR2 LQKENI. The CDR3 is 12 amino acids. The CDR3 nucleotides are TGTGCCAGCTCACCCTTTGGAAACACCATATATTTT. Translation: CASSPFGNTIYF.

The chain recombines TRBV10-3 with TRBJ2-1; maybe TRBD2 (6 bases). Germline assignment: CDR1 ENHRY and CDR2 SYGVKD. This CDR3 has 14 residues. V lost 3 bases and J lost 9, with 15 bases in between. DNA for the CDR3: TGTGCCATCAGTGACGGAACACGGGGGAGTGAGCAGTTCTTC. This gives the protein CAISDGTRGSEQFF.

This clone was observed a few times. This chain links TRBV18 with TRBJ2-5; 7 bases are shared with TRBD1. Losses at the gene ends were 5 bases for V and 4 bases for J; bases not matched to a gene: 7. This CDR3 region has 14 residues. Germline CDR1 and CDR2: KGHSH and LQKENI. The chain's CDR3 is CASSSGQAGETQYF. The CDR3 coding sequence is TGTGCCAGCTCATCCGGACAGGCGGGAGAGACCCAGTACTTC.

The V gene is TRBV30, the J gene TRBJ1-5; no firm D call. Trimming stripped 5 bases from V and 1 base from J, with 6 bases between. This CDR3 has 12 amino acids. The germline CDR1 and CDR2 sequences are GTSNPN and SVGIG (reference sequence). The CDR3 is CAWGGSNQPQHF. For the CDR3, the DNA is TGTGCCTGGGGAGGGAGCAATCAGCCCCAGCATTTT.

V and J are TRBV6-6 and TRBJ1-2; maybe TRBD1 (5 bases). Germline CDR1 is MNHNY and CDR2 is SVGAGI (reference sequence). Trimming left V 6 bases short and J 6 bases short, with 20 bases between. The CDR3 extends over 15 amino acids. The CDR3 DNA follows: TGTGCCAGCAGAGATAGCGGACACCCAACAGATGGCTACACCTTC. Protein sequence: CASRDSGHPTDGYTF.

The CDR3 sequence: CASSPLGQGMETQYF. CDR3 nucleotide sequence: TGTGCCAGCTCACCGTTGGGACAGGGGATGGAGACCCAGTACTTC. J is TRBJ2-5 and V is TRBV18; 10 nucleotides agree with TRBD1. V dropped 3 bases and J dropped 5; count of bases not matched to a gene: 6. Germline CDR1 KGHSH, CDR2 LQKENI. This CDR3 is 15 amino acids long.

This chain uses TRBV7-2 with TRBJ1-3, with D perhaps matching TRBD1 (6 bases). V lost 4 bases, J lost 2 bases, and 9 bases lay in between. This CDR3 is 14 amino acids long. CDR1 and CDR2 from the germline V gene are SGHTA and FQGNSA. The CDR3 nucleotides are TGTGCCAGCAGCTCAGGGGCAGCTGGAAACACCATATATTTT. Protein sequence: CASSSGAAGNTIYF.

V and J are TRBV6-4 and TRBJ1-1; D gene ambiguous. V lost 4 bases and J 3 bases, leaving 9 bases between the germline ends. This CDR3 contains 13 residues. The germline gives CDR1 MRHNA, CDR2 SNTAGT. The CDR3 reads CASSATVYTEAFF. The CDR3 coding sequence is TGTGCCAGCAGTGCCACAGTATACACTGAAGCTTTCTTT.

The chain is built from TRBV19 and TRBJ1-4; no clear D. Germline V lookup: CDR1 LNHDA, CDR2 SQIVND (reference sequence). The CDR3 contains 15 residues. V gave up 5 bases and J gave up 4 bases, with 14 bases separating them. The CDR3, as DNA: TGTGCCAGTAGTTCCACCCAGAGGAATAATGAAAAACTGTTTTTT. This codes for CASSSTQRNNEKLFF.

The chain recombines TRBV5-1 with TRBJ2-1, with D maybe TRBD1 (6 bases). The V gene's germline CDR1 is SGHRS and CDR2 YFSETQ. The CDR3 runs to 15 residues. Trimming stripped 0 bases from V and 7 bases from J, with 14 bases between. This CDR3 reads CASSLAEGHTNEQFF. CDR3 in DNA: TGCGCCAGCAGCTTGGCCGAGGGACATACGAATGAGCAGTTCTTC.

This CDR3 is CASGSETGDNTEAFF. The CDR3 DNA is TGTGCCAGCGGGTCCGAGACAGGGGACAACACTGAAGCTTTCTTT. The chain is built from TRBV19 and TRBJ1-1, with 8 bases identical to TRBD1. Germline CDR1 is LNHDA and CDR2 is SQIVND (reference sequence). The CDR3 is 15 residues long. J gave up 2 bases and V 9 bases, and 11 bases lay outside the gene matches.

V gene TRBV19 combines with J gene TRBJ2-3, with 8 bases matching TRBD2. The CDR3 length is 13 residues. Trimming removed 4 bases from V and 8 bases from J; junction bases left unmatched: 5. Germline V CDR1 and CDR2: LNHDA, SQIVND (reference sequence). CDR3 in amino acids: CASSTSGSSTQYF. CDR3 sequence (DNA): TGTGCCAGTAGTACCAGCGGGAGTAGTACGCAGTATTTT.

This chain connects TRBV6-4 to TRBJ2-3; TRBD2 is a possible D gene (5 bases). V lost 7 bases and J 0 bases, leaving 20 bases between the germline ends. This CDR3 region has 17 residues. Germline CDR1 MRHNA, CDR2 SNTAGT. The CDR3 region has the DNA TGTGCCAGCATAATCGGGTCGTCAGGAGGCAGCACAGATACGCAGTATTTT. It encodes CASIIGSSGGSTDTQYF.

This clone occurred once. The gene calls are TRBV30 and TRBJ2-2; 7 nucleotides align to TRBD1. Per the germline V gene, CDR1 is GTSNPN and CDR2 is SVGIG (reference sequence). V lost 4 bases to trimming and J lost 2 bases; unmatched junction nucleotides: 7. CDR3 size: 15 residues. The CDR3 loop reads CAWNRGQPNTGELFF. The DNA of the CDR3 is TGTGCCTGGAATAGGGGACAGCCCAACACCGGGGAGCTGTTTTTT.

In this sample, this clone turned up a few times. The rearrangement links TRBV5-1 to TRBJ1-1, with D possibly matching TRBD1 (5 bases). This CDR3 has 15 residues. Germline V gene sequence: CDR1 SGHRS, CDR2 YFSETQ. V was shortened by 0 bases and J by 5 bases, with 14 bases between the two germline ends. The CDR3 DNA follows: TGCGCCAGCAGCTTGGATCCAGGGAAAGAGACTGAAGCTTTCTTT. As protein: CASSLDPGKETEAFF.

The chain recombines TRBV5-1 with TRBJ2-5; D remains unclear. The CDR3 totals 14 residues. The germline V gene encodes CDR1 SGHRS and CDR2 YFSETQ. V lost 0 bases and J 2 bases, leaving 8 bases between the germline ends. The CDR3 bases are TGCGCCAGCAGCTTGGATCCCGGACAAGAGACCCAGTACTTC. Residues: CASSLDPGQETQYF.